This entry features one TCR beta chain sequence. The CDR3 spans 15 residues. V was clipped by 7 bases and J by 4 bases; unmatched bases: 8. The germline gives CDR1 MNHEY, CDR2 SVGAGI. This record belongs to a study of blood T cell repertoires in COVID-19. In the study overall: Material from acute and convalescent COVID-19 was sourced from the United States, Italy and Spain. T cells, B-cell-depleted T cells, or PBMCs supplied cDNA or gDNA.

Authors' processing steps: Amplified reference gene primers provided the basis for estimating nucleated cell counts. Some clones are missing from TCRdb's copy, which holds only in-frame ones; the method was immunoSEQ multiplex PCR. Clone size and the V and J calls come from that table; the DNA yielded D and trimming. The sample lists about 120,000 clones; around 85% were seen once. The sequence came from a man aged 50-59 years with acute or convalescent COVID-19. The chain combines TRBV6-5 with TRBJ1-2; TRBD1 matches 11 bases. Source material: peripheral blood. The CDR3 DNA is TGTGCCAGCAAGGAGGGACAGGGGGAAACCTATGGCTACACCTTC. Its translation: CASKEGQGETYGYTF.